The 19 T cell receptor beta chains below come from one sample, sequenced in a study of Graves' ophthalmopathy and Graves' hyperthyroidism. Amplifying from RNA transcripts, the study obtained TCR beta CDR3 regions. First-round RT-PCR relied on HTBI primers, and a second-round multiplex PCR came next. One entry per CDR3 protein results from TCRdb running MiXCR on the multiplex PCR reads. The sample yields some 750,000 distinct CDR3 sequences, approximately 40% seen once. The source material was peripheral blood. The receptors here all came from an adult man with Graves' ophthalmopathy.

This clonotype was recorded many times. CDR3 in amino acids: CATSRDWKGGQPQHF. The CDR3, as DNA: TGTGCCACCAGCAGAGATTGGAAAGGGGGTCAGCCCCAGCATTTT. The V and J genes are TRBV15 and TRBJ1-5, with TRBD1 as a possible D gene (6 bases). The CDR3 extends over 15 amino acids. Trimming took 0 bases from V and 6 from J, leaving 12 bases between them. Germline V gives CDR1 LNHNV, CDR2 YYDKDF (reference sequence).

The rearrangement joins TRBV4-3 to TRBJ1-6; TRBD1 might be the D (6 bases). The CDR3 runs 15 residues. In germline, CDR1 is LGHNA, CDR2 YSLEER. The V and J ends lost 0 bases and 7 bases respectively, with 10 bases between them. CDR3 region: CASSQETGRNSPLHF. The CDR3 DNA is TGCGCCAGCAGCCAAGAGACAGGCAGGAATTCACCCCTCCACTTT.

About this clonotype itself: The junction shows a germline mismatch at one end, possibly a read error. The genes are TRBV24-1 and TRBJ1-5, with TRBD1 as a possible D gene (5 bases). Germline CDR1 is KGHDR and CDR2 is SFDVKD. The CDR3 spans 15 residues. The CDR3 loop reads CASSWGRGSNQPQHF. DNA for the CDR3: TGTGCCAGCAGTTGGGGACGGGGTAGCAATCAGCCCCAGCATTTT.

This chain joins TRBV14 and TRBJ2-6, with 7 bases lining up with TRBD2. This CDR3 has 17 residues. Germline lookup yields CDR1 SGHDN and CDR2 FVKESK. J was trimmed by 0 bases and V by 4 bases; bases with no gene match: 6. CDR3 loop: CASSPGSGNSGANVLTF. The CDR3 nucleotides are TGTGCCAGCAGCCCGGGCAGCGGGAACTCTGGGGCCAACGTCCTGACTTTC.

CDR3 nucleotides: TGCGCCAGCAGTGGTCCGGGACAGGGTAGGAATGAGCAGTTCTTC. It specifies CASSGPGQGRNEQFF. The gene calls are TRBV10-1 and TRBJ2-1, with 9 positions matching TRBD1. The CDR3 covers 15 residues. Trimming at V came to 4 bases and at J to 7 bases, leaving 8 bases not matched to a gene. The V gene's germline CDR1 is WNHNN and CDR2 SYGVQD (reference sequence).

This clonotype has more than one count but fewer than ten. The rearrangement links TRBV7-8 to TRBJ1-1, with a possible D match to TRBD1 (6 bases). The germline V gene encodes CDR1 SGHVS and CDR2 FQNEAQ. Trimming shortened V by 5 bases and J by 4 bases, and 14 bases separated the two germline ends. The CDR3 runs to 14 residues. This CDR3 reads CASSIGGGATEAFF. CDR3 coding DNA: TGTGCCAGCAGCATCGGAGGGGGTGCCACTGAAGCTTTCTTT.

The CDR3 region has the DNA TGCAGTGCTAGTGGGAGCGGGAATCAGCCCCAGCATTTT. Its translation is CSASGSGNQPQHF. The chain links TRBV20-1 to TRBJ1-5; D is ambiguous. V was clipped by 3 bases and J by 4 bases, with 10 bases between them. The length of the CDR3 is 13 residues. Germline V gene data show CDR1 as DFQATT and CDR2 as SNEGSKA (reference sequence).

This clonotype was seen ten or more times. The CDR3 DNA follows: TGCGCCAGCAGCTTGAATACAGATACGCAGTATTTT. This encodes CASSLNTDTQYF. The gene calls are TRBV5-1 and TRBJ2-3, with D hard to call. The V and J ends lost 1 base and 3 bases respectively, with 3 bases between them. This CDR3 comprises 12 residues. CDR1 and CDR2 (germline): SGHRS, YFSETQ.

This clonotype occurred many times. CDR3 DNA sequence: TGTGCCACCAGCGGAGGGGCCAACTATGGCTACACCTTC. As protein: CATSGGANYGYTF. The chain employs TRBV24-1 and TRBJ1-2; D may be TRBD1 (5 bases). The CDR3 has 13 residues. V gave up 7 bases and J gave up 2 bases, with 10 bases separating them. Germline CDR1 and CDR2: KGHDR and SFDVKD.

This clonotype has ten or more counts. This chain uses TRBV25-1 with TRBJ1-6; maybe TRBD1 (5 bases). Trimming shortened V by 3 bases and J by 13 bases, and 7 bases separated the two germline ends. The CDR3 contains 11 residues. Germline values: CDR1 MGHDK, CDR2 SYGVNS. The CDR3: CASSDPGPLHF. CDR3 nucleotides: TGTGCCAGCAGTGACCCAGGGCCCCTCCACTTT. The entire variable domain, with the rest obtained from reference TRBV25-1 and TRBJ1-6, is as follows: EADIYQTPRYLVIGTGKKITLECSQTMGHDKMYWYQQDPGMELHLIHYSYGVNSTEKGDLSSESTVSRIRTEHFPLTLESARPSHTSQYLCASSDPGPLHFGNGTRLTVT.

The rearrangement links TRBV29-1 to TRBJ2-3; 10 bases agree with TRBD2. Trimming took 4 bases from V and 6 from J; bases not matched to a gene: 7. CDR3 length: 14 residues. Germline V gene lookup returns CDR1 SQVTM and CDR2 ANQGSEA. The CDR3 loop reads CSVGLAGVRDTQYF. CDR3 nucleotide sequence: TGCAGCGTTGGGCTAGCGGGAGTTAGGGATACGCAGTATTTT.

This clonotype has just a few counts. The V call is TRBV7-2, the J call TRBJ1-1; 9 bases agree with TRBD1. There are 15 residues in the CDR3. Germline CDR1 is SGHTA and CDR2 is FQGNSA. The junction had 7 bases not matched to a gene; V was cut back by 3 bases and J by 5 bases. The CDR3 loop is CASSFGDRVYTEAFF. As DNA, the CDR3 is TGTGCCAGCAGCTTCGGGGACAGGGTATATACTGAAGCTTTCTTT.

Notes on this clonotype: A much larger clone is a single base away; this may be a read error. The chain carries TRBV10-3 and TRBJ1-1, with 7 bases fitting TRBD1. Trimming removed 11 bases from V and 6 bases from J; junction bases left unmatched: 15. Germline V gives CDR1 ENHRY, CDR2 SYGVKD. The CDR3 has 14 amino acids. The CDR3 loop is CACSKSAGTAEAFF. DNA for the CDR3: TGTGCCTGCAGCAAAAGTGCCGGGACAGCTGAAGCTTTCTTT.

The rearrangement uses TRBV29-1 and TRBJ2-6; D is undetermined. V was clipped by 7 bases and J by 18 bases, with 10 bases between them. This CDR3 has 8 residues. CDR1 and CDR2 (germline): SQVTM, ANQGSEA. CDR3 DNA: TGCAGCGCCAATACCCGGACTTTC. Translating it yields CSANTRTF.

The chain combines TRBV7-9 with TRBJ1-4; 10 bases match TRBD1. The V and J ends lost 8 bases and 5 bases, in that order; junction bases with no gene match: 2. The germline V gene has CDR1 SEHNR and CDR2 FQNEAQ (reference sequence). CDR3 length: 13 amino acids. The CDR3 spells CASATGGNEKLFF. In DNA form, the CDR3 reads TGTGCCAGCGCGACAGGGGGCAATGAAAAACTGTTTTTT. The full variable domain, its missing parts supplied by reference TRBV7-9 and TRBJ1-4, is DTGVSQNPRHKITKRGQNVTFRCDPISEHNRLYWYRQTLGQGPEFLTYFQNEAQLEKSRLLSDRFSAERPKGSFSTLEIQRTEQGDSAMYLCASATGGNEKLFFGSGTQLSVL.

The chain recombines TRBV25-1 with TRBJ1-1, with D uncertain. Trimming left V 5 bases short and J 6 bases short, with 13 bases between. The germline CDR1 and CDR2 sequences are MGHDK and SYGVNS. The CDR3 loop spans 13 amino acids. The CDR3 protein is CASSLRAAAEAFF. CDR3 in DNA: TGTGCCAGCAGTTTACGGGCAGCTGCTGAAGCTTTCTTT.

This clonotype was observed a few times. The chain uses TRBV12-3 or TRBV12-4 and TRBJ2-5; 9 positions match TRBD2. The CDR3 extends over 15 amino acids. V lost 3 bases and J lost 6; bases outside the gene matches: 8. The CDR3 sequence is CASSLGGSGSKTQYF. As DNA, the CDR3 is TGTGCCAGCAGTTTGGGCGGTAGCGGGAGCAAGACCCAGTACTTC.

This sequence joins TRBV10-3 and TRBJ1-1; D possibly corresponds to TRBD1 (6 bases). Trimming left V 7 bases short and J 2 bases short, with 11 bases between. This CDR3 has 13 residues. Looked up from germline, CDR1 is ENHRY and CDR2 is SYGVKD. CDR3 nucleotide sequence: TGTGCCATCACTCCGACAGGAAACACTGAAGCTTTCTTT. Translation: CAITPTGNTEAFF.

The chain couples TRBV29-1 to TRBJ2-5; 10 nucleotides match TRBD2. This CDR3 comprises 13 residues. V gave up 6 bases and J gave up 1 base; unmatched junction bases: 2. CDR1 and CDR2 from the germline V gene are SQVTM and ANQGSEA. The CDR3 spells CSVRLAGQETQYF. The CDR3 nucleotides are TGCAGCGTGCGACTAGCGGGCCAAGAGACCCAGTACTTC.